This entry features one T cell receptor (beta chain) sequence. Its target is unknown. The input for sorted-subset replicate PCRs was approximately 190 ng DNA, 25,000 to 30,000 T cell genomes. Profiling relied on immunoSEQ multiplex PCR, and the TCRdb table lists in-frame clones only, not all of them. The repertoire holds approximately 2,200,000 clones, with about 93% as singletons. These data come from a study of shared clonotypes between healthy human individuals. Study-wide points: Sharing across four donors was seen in 4% to 5% of naive CD4 clonotypes.

The junction had 0 bases not matched to a gene; V was cut back by 6 bases and J by 1 base. The CDR3 totals 13 residues. Germline V gene sequence: CDR1 WSHSY, CDR2 SAAADI. Naive CD8 isolation took CD45RO-negative cells positively selected for CCR7 and excluded terminally differentiated effector memory CD45RA+ cells. Sequencing was carried out using naive CD8+ T cells from PBMCs. The chain couples TRBV10-2 to TRBJ2-7; 10 nucleotides match TRBD2. The source of this sequence is a man younger than 30 in good health. Some clones in this sample may be carry-over from other donors' samples. CDR3: CASRLAGSYEQYF. CDR3 DNA: TGCGCCAGCAGACTAGCGGGATCCTACGAGCAGTACTTC.